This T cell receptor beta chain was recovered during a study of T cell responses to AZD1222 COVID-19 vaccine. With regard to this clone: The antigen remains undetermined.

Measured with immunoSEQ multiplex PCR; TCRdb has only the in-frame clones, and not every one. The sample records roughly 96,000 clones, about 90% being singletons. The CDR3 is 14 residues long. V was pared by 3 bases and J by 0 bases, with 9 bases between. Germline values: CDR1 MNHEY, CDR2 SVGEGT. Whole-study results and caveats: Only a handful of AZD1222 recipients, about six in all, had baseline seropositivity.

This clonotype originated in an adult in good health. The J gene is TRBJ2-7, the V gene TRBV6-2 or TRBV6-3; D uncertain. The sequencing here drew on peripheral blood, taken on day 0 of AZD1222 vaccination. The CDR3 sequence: CASSYWGISYEQYF. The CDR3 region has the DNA TGTGCCAGCAGTTATTGGGGAATCTCCTACGAGCAGTACTTC.